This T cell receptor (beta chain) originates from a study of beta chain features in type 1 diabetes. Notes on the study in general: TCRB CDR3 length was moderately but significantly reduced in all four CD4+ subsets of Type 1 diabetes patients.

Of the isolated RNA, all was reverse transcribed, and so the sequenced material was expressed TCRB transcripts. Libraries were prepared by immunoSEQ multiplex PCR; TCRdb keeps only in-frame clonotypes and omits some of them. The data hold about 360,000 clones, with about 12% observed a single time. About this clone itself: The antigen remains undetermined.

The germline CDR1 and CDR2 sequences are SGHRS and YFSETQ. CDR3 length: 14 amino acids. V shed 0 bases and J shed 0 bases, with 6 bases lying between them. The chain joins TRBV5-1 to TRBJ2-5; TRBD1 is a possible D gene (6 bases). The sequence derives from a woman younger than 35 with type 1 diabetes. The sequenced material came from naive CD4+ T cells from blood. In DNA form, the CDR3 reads TGCGCCAGCAGCTTGGCAGGGGACCAAGAGACCCAGTACTTC. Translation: CASSLAGDQETQYF. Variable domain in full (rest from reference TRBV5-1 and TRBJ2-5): KAGVTQTPRYLIKTRGQQVTLSCSPISGHRSVSWYQQTPGQGLQFLFEYFSETQRNKGNFPGRFSGRQFSNSRSEMNVSTLELGDSALYLCASSLAGDQETQYFGPGTRLLVL.